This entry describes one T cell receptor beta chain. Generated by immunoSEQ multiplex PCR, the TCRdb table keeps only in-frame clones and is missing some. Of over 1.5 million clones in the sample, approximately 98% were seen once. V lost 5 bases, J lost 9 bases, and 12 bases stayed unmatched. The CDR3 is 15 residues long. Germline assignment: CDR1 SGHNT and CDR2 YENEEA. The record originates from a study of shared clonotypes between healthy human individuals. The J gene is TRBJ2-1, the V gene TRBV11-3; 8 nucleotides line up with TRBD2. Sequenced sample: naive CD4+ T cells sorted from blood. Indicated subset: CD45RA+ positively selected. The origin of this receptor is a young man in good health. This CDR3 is CASSRTGGLIGEQFF. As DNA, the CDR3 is TGTGCCAGCAGCAGGACGGGAGGGCTCATAGGTGAGCAGTTCTTC. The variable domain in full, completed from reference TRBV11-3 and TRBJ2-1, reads EAGVVQSPRYKIIEKKQPVAFWCNPISGHNTLYWYLQNLGQGPELLIRYENEEAVDDSQLPKDRFSAERLKGVDSTLKIQPAELGDSAVYLCASSRTGGLIGEQFFGPGTRLTVL.